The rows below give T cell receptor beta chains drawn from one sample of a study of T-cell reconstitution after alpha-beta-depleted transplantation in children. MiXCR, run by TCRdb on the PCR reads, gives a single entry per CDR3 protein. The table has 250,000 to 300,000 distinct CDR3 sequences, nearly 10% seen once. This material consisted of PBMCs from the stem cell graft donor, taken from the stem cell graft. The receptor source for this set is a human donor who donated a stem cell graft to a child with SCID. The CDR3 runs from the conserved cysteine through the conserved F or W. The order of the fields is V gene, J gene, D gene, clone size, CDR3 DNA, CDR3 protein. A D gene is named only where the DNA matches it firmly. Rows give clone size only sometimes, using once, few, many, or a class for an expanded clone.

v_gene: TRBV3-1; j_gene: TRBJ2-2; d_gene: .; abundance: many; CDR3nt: TGTGCCAGCAGCCAAGACAACACCGGGGAGCTGTTTTTT; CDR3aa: CASSQDNTGELFF
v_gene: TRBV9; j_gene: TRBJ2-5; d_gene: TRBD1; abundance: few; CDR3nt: TGTGCCAGCAGCGTAGGTGACAGGGGGCTTGAGACCCAGTACTTC; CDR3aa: CASSVGDRGLETQYF
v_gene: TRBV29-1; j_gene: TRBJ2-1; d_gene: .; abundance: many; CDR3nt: TGCAGCGGGACTATAGAGGTTGTGCAGTTCTTC; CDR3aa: CSGTIEVVQFF
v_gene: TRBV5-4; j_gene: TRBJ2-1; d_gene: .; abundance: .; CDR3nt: TGTGCCAGCAGCGTTCCGAGGGACTCCTACAATGAGCAGTTCTTC; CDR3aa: CASSVPRDSYNEQFF
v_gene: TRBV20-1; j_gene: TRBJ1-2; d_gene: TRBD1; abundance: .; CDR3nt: TGCAGTGCTAGAGGACAGGGAGGGGACTATGGCTACACCTTC; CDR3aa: CSARGQGGDYGYTF
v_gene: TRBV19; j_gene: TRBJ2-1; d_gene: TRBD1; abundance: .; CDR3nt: TGTGCCAGTAGTATATCCACGACAGGGAATGAGCAGTTCTTC; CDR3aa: CASSISTTGNEQFF
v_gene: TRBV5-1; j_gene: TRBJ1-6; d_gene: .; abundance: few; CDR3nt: TGCGCCAGCAGCACGGACGGAAACCGTAATTCACCCCTCCACTTT; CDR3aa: CASSTDGNRNSPLHF
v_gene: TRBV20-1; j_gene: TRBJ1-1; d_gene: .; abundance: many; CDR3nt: TGCAGTGCTCTCCCTCCGGTCCCGAACACTGAAGCTTTCTTT; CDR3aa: CSALPPVPNTEAFF
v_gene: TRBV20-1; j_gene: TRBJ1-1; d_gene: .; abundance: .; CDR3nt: TGCAGTGCTCGGGACTTACGGAACACTGAAGCTTTCTTT; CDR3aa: CSARDLRNTEAFF
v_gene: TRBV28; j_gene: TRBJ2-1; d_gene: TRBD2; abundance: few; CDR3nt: TGTACCACCACAAATAGCGGGACACTGAGCTCCTACAATGAGCAGTTCTTC; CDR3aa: CTTTNSGTLSSYNEQFF
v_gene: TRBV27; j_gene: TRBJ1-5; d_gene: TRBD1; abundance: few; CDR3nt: TGTGTTCACCCCCGGGACAGATATAGCAATCAGCCCCAGCATTTT; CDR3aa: CVHPRDRYSNQPQHF
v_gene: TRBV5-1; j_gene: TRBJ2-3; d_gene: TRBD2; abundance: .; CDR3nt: TGCGCCAGCGCCCTAGCGGTAGGCACAGATACGCAGTATTTT; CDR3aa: CASALAVGTDTQYF
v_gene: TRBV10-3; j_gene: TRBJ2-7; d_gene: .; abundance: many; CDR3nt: TGTGCCATCAGTGAGTCATGGGGGTACGAGCAGTACTTC; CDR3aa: CAISESWGYEQYF
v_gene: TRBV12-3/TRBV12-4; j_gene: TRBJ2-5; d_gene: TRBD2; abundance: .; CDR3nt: TGTGCCAGCAATAGACTAGCGGGGGTCAACCAAGAGACCCAGTACTTC; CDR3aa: CASNRLAGVNQETQYF
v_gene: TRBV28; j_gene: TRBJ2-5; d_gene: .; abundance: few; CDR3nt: TGTGCCAGCAGCGCGTACCAAGAGACCCAGTACTTC; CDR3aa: CASSAYQETQYF
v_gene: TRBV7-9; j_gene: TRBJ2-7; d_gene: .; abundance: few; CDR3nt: TGTGCCAGCAGCTTAGCTAAGGACAGAATGAACTACGAGCAGTACTTC; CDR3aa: CASSLAKDRMNYEQYF
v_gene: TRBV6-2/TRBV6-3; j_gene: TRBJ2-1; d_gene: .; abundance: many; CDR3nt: TGTGCCAGCAGGGGTGGGGGTGGCAATGAGCAGTTCTTC; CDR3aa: CASRGGGGNEQFF
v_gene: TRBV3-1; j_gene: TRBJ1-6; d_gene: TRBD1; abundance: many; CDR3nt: TGTGCCAGCAGCCAAGAATTTGGGTCAGGGGGCATTGGTTCACCCCTCCACTTT; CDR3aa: CASSQEFGSGGIGSPLHF
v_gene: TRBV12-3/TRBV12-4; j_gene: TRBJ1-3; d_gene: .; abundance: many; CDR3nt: TGTGCCAGCAGCTTAGGGATTTCTGGAAACACCATATATTTT; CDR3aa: CASSLGISGNTIYF
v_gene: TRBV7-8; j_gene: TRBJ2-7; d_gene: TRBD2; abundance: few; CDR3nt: TGTGCCAGCAGTGGACCTGCCGGGACTAGCGTTAGAGAGCAGTACTTC; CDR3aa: CASSGPAGTSVREQYF
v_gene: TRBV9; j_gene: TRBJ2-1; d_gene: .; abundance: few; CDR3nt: TGTGCCAGCAGCGTAGACCGGGACTGGAACAATGAGCAGTTCTTC; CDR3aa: CASSVDRDWNNEQFF
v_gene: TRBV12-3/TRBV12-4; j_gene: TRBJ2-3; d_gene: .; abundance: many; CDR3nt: TGTGCCAGCACCCGGGATTTTGATAGCACAGATACGCAGTATTTT; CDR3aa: CASTRDFDSTDTQYF
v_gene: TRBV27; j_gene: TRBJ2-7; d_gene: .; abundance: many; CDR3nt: TGTGCCAGCAGCCTAGGCATTGGAACCTACGAGCAGTACTTC; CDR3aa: CASSLGIGTYEQYF
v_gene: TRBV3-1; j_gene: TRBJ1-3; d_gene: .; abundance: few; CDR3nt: TGTGCCAGCCAATCCGGGGAGTCCATGGGAAACACCATATATTTT; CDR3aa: CASQSGESMGNTIYF
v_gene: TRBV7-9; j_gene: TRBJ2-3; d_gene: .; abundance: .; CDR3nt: TGTGCCAGCAGCTACGGGCCCCACTCCACAGATACGCAGTATTTT; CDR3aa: CASSYGPHSTDTQYF
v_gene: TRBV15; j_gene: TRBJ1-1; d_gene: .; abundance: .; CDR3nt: TGTGCCACCAGCAGTCTCCTCGGCCTGAACACTGAAGCTTTCTTT; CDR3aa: CATSSLLGLNTEAFF
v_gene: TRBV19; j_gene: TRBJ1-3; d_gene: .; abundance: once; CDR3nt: TGTGCCAGTAGTTATATAACTCAAAGCCACTCTGGAAACACCATATATTTT; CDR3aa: CASSYITQSHSGNTIYF
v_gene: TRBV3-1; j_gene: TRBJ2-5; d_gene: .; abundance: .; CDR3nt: TGTGCCAGCAGCCAACCAGGAAGGAGAGCAGGGTATCAAGAGACCCAGTACTTC; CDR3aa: CASSQPGRRAGYQETQYF
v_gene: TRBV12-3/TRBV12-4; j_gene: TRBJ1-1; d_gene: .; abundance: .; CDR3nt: TGTGCCAGCAGTTTTTTGGGTGGGCGGGCTGAAGCTTTCTTT; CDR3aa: CASSFLGGRAEAFF
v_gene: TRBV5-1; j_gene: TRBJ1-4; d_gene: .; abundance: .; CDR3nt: TGCGCCAGCAGGATCCGGGACAATGAAAAACTGTTTTTT; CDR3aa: CASRIRDNEKLFF
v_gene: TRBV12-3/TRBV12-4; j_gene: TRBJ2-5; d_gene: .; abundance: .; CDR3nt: TGTGCCAGCAGACCCAGGGAAGACATCACTGAGACCCAGTACTTC; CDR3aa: CASRPREDITETQYF
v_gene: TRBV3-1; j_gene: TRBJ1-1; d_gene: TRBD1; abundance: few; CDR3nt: TGTGCCAGCAGCCAAGAGACAGGGGTTGATACTGAAGCTTTCTTT; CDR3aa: CASSQETGVDTEAFF
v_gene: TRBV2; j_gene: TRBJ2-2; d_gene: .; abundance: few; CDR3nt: TGTGCCAGCAGTTCCCAGGGTTTCAACACCGGGGAGCTGTTTTTT; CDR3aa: CASSSQGFNTGELFF
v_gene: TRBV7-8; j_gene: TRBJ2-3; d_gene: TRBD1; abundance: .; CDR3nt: TGTGCCAGCACCTACTGGGACAGGTCCACAGATACGCAGTATTTT; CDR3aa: CASTYWDRSTDTQYF
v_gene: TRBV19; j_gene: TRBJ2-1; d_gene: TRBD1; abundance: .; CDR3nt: TGTGCCAGTAGTGGCCACAGGGGGGTTGAGCAGTTCTTC; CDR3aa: CASSGHRGVEQFF
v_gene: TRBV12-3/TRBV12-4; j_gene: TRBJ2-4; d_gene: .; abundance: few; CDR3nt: TGTGCCAGCAGTTTGAGGGCCCGACGGTGGACCAAAAACATTCAGTACTTC; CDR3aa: CASSLRARRWTKNIQYF
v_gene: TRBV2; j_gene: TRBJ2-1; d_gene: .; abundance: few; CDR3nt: TGTGCCAGCACGTGGTCGCTCTCCTACAATGAGCAGTTCTTC; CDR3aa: CASTWSLSYNEQFF
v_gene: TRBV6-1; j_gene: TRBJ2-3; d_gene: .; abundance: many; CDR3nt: TGTGCCAGCAGTGTAGCAGCAGATACGCAGTATTTT; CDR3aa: CASSVAADTQYF
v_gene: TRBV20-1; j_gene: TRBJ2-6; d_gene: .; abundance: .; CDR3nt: TGCAGTGCAGTTACAGGGTTTTCTGGGGCCAACGTCCTGACTTTC; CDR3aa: CSAVTGFSGANVLTF
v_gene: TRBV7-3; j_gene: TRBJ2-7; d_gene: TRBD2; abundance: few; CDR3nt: TGTGCCAGCAGCCGGGGGGCGGGAGGCTCCTACGAGCAGTACTTC; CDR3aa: CASSRGAGGSYEQYF
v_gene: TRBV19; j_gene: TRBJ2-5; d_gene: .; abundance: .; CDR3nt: TGTGCCAGTAGTATGGCACAGCAAGAGACCCAGTACTTC; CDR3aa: CASSMAQQETQYF
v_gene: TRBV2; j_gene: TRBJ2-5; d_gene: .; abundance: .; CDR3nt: TGTGCCAGCAGTGAAAGGACGAACCAAGAGACCCAGTACTTC; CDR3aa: CASSERTNQETQYF
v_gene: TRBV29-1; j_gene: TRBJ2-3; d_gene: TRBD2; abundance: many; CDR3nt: TGCAGCGTTTCTAGCGGGGTCACGACAGATACGCAGTATTTT; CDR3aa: CSVSSGVTTDTQYF
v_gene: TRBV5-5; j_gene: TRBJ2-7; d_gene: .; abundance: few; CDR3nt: TGTGCCAGCAGCTTGGGGAGGGCCCGTCTTCTTTACGAGCAGTACTTC; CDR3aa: CASSLGRARLLYEQYF
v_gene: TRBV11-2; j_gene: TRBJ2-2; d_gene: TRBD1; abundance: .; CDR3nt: TGTGCCAGCAGCTCAGGGGACAGAATTAGAACCGGGGAGCTGTTTTTT; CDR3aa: CASSSGDRIRTGELFF
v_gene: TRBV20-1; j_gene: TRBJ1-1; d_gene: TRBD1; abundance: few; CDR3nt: TGCAGTGCCCCGGGACAGGGTGCCACTGAAGCTTTCTTT; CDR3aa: CSAPGQGATEAFF
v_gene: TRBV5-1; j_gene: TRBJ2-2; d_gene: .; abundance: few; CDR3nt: TGCGCCAGCAGCACATCTGGCGGGGTCGGGGAGCTGTTTTTT; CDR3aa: CASSTSGGVGELFF
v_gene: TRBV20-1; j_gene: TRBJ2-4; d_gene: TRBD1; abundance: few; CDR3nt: TGCAGTGCTTACCGGGACAGGGGGATTTTACACCCCAAAAACATTCAGTACTTC; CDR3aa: CSAYRDRGILHPKNIQYF
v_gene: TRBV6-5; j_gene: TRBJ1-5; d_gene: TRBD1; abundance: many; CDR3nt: TGTGCCAGCAGACCACAGGGGATCAATCAGCCCCAGCATTTT; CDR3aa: CASRPQGINQPQHF
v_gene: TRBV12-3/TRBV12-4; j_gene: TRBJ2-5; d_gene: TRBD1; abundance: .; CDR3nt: TGTGCCAGCAGTTTAAGGGGGCGGGCGGGAGAGACCCAGTACTTC; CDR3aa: CASSLRGRAGETQYF
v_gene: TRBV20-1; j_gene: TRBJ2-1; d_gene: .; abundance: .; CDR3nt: TGCAGTGCTAGGCCGGTTTCGAGGACCTACAATGAGCAGTTCTTC; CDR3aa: CSARPVSRTYNEQFF
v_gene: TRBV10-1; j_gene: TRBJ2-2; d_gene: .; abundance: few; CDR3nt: TGCGCCAGCAGTGATTATAGGGGGACCGGGGAGCTGTTTTTT; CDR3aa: CASSDYRGTGELFF
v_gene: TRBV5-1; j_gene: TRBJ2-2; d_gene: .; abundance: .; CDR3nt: TGCGCCAGCAGCCCCCCCCGGACGAACACCGGGGAGCTGTTTTTT; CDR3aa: CASSPPRTNTGELFF
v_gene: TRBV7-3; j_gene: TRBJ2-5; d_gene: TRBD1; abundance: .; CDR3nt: TGTGCCAGCAGCTCCTACCGGGACAGGAAAGAGACCCAGTACTTC; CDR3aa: CASSSYRDRKETQYF
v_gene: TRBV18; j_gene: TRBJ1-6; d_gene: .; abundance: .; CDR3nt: TGTGCCAGCTCACCGGGCAGGGCTAATTCACCCCTCCACTTT; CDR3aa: CASSPGRANSPLHF
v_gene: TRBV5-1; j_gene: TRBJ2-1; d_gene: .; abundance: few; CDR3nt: TGCGCCAGCAGCTCGACAGGAATCAATGAGCAGTTCTTC; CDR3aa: CASSSTGINEQFF